This T cell receptor beta chain was observed in a study of regulatory T cells in long-lasting Graves disease. Described time point: newly diagnosed GD, antithyroid drugs for less than 3 months. From PBMCs, RNA was extracted and then used to make the TCR library. For TCR beta, libraries came from iRepertoire HTBI primers and Arm-PCR of CDR3 regions. TCRdb recomputed calls from the multiplex PCR reads with MiXCR, one row per CDR3 protein. The data contain about 310,000 distinct CDR3 sequences, 15% to 20% of them seen just once; the ten biggest clones take up 35% to 45%. Trimming at V came to 5 bases and at J to 7 bases, leaving 8 bases not matched to a gene. From germline, CDR1 is LNHDA and CDR2 SQIVND (reference sequence). This CDR3 comprises 15 residues.

This sample comprised peripheral blood mononuclear cells (PBMCs), obtained at new diagnosis, from a patient treated with antithyroid drugs. The chain uses TRBV19 and TRBJ2-1, with 10 positions matching TRBD1. This receptor was identified in a female donor with Graves disease. This CDR3 is CASSYGTGVRNEQFF. The CDR3 DNA is TGTGCCAGTAGTTACGGGACAGGGGTTAGGAATGAGCAGTTCTTC.